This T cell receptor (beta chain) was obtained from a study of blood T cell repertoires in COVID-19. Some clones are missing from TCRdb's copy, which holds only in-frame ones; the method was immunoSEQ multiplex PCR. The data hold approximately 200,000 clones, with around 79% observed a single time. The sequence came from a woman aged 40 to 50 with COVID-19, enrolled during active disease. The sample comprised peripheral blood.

CDR3 residues: CASSPGTGTTYEQYF. The CDR3 coding sequence is TGCGCCAGCAGCCCCGGGACAGGCACGACCTACGAGCAGTACTTC. The chain couples TRBV4-1 to TRBJ2-7; 8 positions agree with TRBD1. From germline, CDR1 is MGHRA and CDR2 YSYEKL. This CDR3 contains 15 residues. Trimming cost V 4 bases and J 2 bases; bases outside gene matches: 7.